This passage covers 26 T cell receptor beta chains from one sample sequenced in a study of blood T cell repertoires in COVID-19. Libraries were prepared by immunoSEQ multiplex PCR; TCRdb keeps only in-frame clonotypes and omits some of them. Altogether about 260,000 clones are present, roughly 86% being singletons, with the ten largest covering more than 4.5%. The material sequenced was peripheral blood. All receptors derive from a woman aged 60-70 years with COVID-19, enrolled during active disease.

This chain joins TRBV29-1 and TRBJ1-1; no clear D. The V end lost 0 bases, the J end lost 6 bases, and 8 bases lay between the germline ends. The CDR3 has 12 amino acids. CDR1 and CDR2 from the germline V gene are SQVTM and ANQGSEA. The CDR3 region has the DNA TGCAGCGTTGAAGAGGCCACCGCTGAAGCTTTCTTT. Translated: CSVEEATAEAFF.

The chain combines TRBV9 with TRBJ2-5; D unclear. Per germline, CDR1 SGDLS and CDR2 YYNGEE. There are 13 residues in the CDR3. Trimming took 4 bases from V and 1 from J, leaving 8 bases between them. The CDR3 DNA sequence: TGTGCCAGCAGCTTCAGCGTCCAAGAGACCCAGTACTTC. Amino acid sequence: CASSFSVQETQYF. The complete variable domain, with remaining parts taken from reference TRBV9 and TRBJ2-5, reads DSGVTQTPKHLITATGQRVTLRCSPRSGDLSVYWYQQSLDQGLQFLIQYYNGEERAKGNILERFSAQQFPDLHSELNLSSLELGDSALYFCASSFSVQETQYFGPGTRLLVL.

The chain uses TRBV5-6 and TRBJ2-7; TRBD2 matches 8 bases. The junction had 11 bases not matched to a gene; V was cut back by 2 bases and J by 4 bases. Germline V gene sequence: CDR1 SGHDT, CDR2 YYEEEE. The CDR3 covers 16 residues. CDR3 amino acids: CASSLAPGLVIYEQYF. The CDR3, as DNA: TGTGCCAGCAGCTTAGCCCCGGGACTAGTGATTTACGAGCAGTACTTC.

The chain recombines TRBV28 with TRBJ2-1; 11 nucleotides agree with TRBD2. Germline loops: CDR1 MDHEN, CDR2 SYDVKM. The CDR3 covers 16 residues. The junction had 8 bases not matched to a gene; V was cut back by 7 bases and J by 3 bases. The CDR3 DNA is TGTGCCAGCATGATTAGCGGGAGGGCCCACTACAATGAGCAGTTCTTC. Amino acids: CASMISGRAHYNEQFF.

The V gene is TRBV5-1, the J gene TRBJ1-6, with D perhaps TRBD1 (6 bases). Germline assignment: CDR1 SGHRS and CDR2 YFSETQ. This CDR3 is built from 15 residues. V was trimmed by 4 bases and J by 6 bases, leaving 14 bases between them. CDR3 nucleotide sequence: TGCGCCAGCAGCCCCCAGGGGTTGTCTAATTCACCCCTCCACTTT. Its protein is CASSPQGLSNSPLHF.

V is TRBV12-3 or TRBV12-4 and J is TRBJ1-6; perhaps TRBD1 as D (6 bases). The V end lost 7 bases, the J end lost 13 bases, and 17 bases lay between the germline ends. The CDR3 has 13 residues. The CDR3 loop is CASNPGQSRPLHF. The CDR3 DNA follows: TGTGCCAGCAACCCTGGACAGAGTAGGCCCCTCCACTTT.

The rearrangement links TRBV28 to TRBJ1-5; D is perhaps TRBD1 (5 bases). CDR3 length: 16 amino acids. V lost 0 bases to trimming and J lost 0 bases, with 9 bases between them. Germline lookup yields CDR1 MDHEN and CDR2 SYDVKM. CDR3 residues: CASSLWLTDSNQPQHF. The CDR3 region has the DNA TGTGCCAGCAGTTTATGGTTGACAGATAGCAATCAGCCCCAGCATTTT.

This chain links TRBV5-1 with TRBJ2-7; possibly TRBD1 for D (8 bases). CDR1 and CDR2 from the germline V gene are SGHRS and YFSETQ. Trimming removed 4 bases at V and 4 bases at J, with 18 bases between. CDR3 length equals 15 residues. CDR3 nucleotide sequence: TGCGCCAGCAGCCAAAACAGGGGGGGACCATACGAGCAGTACTTC. Translation: CASSQNRGGPYEQYF.

The chain joins TRBV4-1 to TRBJ2-3, with TRBD2 matching over 8 bases. The CDR3 covers 16 residues. The germline gives CDR1 MGHRA, CDR2 YSYEKL. J lost 4 bases, V lost 0 bases, and 6 bases had no gene match. The CDR3 loop reads CASSQDRSGSPDTQYF. CDR3 sequence (DNA): TGCGCCAGCAGCCAAGATCGCAGCGGGAGTCCAGATACGCAGTATTTT.

This chain connects TRBV19 to TRBJ1-4; no clear D. V lost 3 bases, J lost 0 bases, and 8 bases lay in between. Germline CDR1 LNHDA, CDR2 SQIVND (reference sequence). The CDR3 contains 15 residues. In DNA, the CDR3 is TGTGCCAGTAGTATTGCGGGGACAACTAATGAAAAACTGTTTTTT. Residues: CASSIAGTTNEKLFF. Full variable domain (rest looked up from reference TRBV19 and TRBJ1-4): DGGITQSPKYLFRKEGQNVTLSCEQNLNHDAMYWYRQDPGQGLRLIYYSQIVNDFQKGDIAEGYSVSREKKESFPLTVTSAQKNPTAFYLCASSIAGTTNEKLFFGSGTQLSVL.

This chain joins TRBV29-1 and TRBJ2-2, with D unresolved. Germline-derived CDR1 and CDR2 are SQVTM and ANQGSEA. This CDR3 has 13 amino acids. The V and J ends lost 2 bases and 5 bases respectively, with 9 bases between them. The CDR3 DNA reads TGCAGCGTTGAATTCTACGGTACCGGGGAGCTGTTTTTT. Translating it yields CSVEFYGTGELFF.

The chain carries TRBV19 and TRBJ2-2; unclear D gene. Germline values: CDR1 LNHDA, CDR2 SQIVND (reference sequence). The germline V and J ends were trimmed by 3 bases and 1 base, with 9 bases remaining between them. The CDR3 length is 15 residues. The CDR3 spells CASSMVRGNTGELFF. The CDR3 DNA reads as TGTGCCAGTAGTATGGTCAGAGGGAACACCGGGGAGCTGTTTTTT.

This clone came up a few times. V is TRBV28 and J is TRBJ1-6; 7 bases agree with TRBD1. J was trimmed by 7 bases and V by 5 bases; bases with no gene match: 11. This CDR3 is built from 16 residues. Looked up from germline, CDR1 is MDHEN and CDR2 is SYDVKM. The CDR3 sequence: CASSQKPGQLNSPLHF. CDR3 coding DNA: TGTGCCAGCAGTCAGAAGCCGGGACAGTTAAATTCACCCCTCCACTTT.

The genes are TRBV12-3 or TRBV12-4 and TRBJ2-7; 7 nucleotides line up with TRBD1. This CDR3 contains 13 residues. V shed 9 bases, J shed 2 bases, and the junction held 7 bases outside the gene matches. CDR3 in DNA: TGTGCCAGTAGACAGGGTTCAACCTACGAGCAGTACTTC. It yields the protein CASRQGSTYEQYF.

CDR3 protein: CASAPGLATAGELFF. In DNA form, the CDR3 reads TGTGCCAGCGCCCCGGGACTAGCGACGGCCGGGGAGCTGTTTTTT. J is TRBJ2-2 and V is TRBV27; 10 bases align to TRBD2. The V segment lost 8 bases and the J segment 6 bases; nucleotides outside the gene matches: 9. This CDR3 is 15 amino acids long. Germline V gives CDR1 MNHEY, CDR2 SMNVEV (reference sequence).

The V and J genes are TRBV19 and TRBJ2-7; D unresolved. The V end was cut by 11 bases, the J end by 6 bases, with 17 bases between. This CDR3 region has 12 residues. Germline CDR1 reads LNHDA; CDR2 reads SQIVND (reference sequence). CDR3 in DNA: TGTGCCCCTTCCGGTCCCAATCCCGAGCAGTACTTC. Amino acids: CAPSGPNPEQYF. Full variable domain (rest looked up from reference TRBV19 and TRBJ2-7): DGGITQSPKYLFRKEGQNVTLSCEQNLNHDAMYWYRQDPGQGLRLIYYSQIVNDFQKGDIAEGYSVSREKKESFPLTVTSAQKNPTAFYLCAPSGPNPEQYFGPGTRLTVT.

The J gene is TRBJ1-2, the V gene TRBV6-4; 8 bases match TRBD1. V trimming: 0 bases; J trimming: 7 bases; junction bases outside the gene matches: 4. This CDR3 has 14 residues. Germline CDR1 is MRHNA and CDR2 is SNTAGT. The CDR3 here is CASSDSAGGGGYTF. DNA of the CDR3: TGTGCCAGCAGTGACTCCGCAGGGGGCGGTGGCTACACCTTC.

V is TRBV7-2 and J is TRBJ2-1; TRBD2 matches 9 bases. Germline CDR1 SGHTA, CDR2 FQGNSA. This CDR3 region has 16 residues. V trimming: 2 bases; J trimming: 4 bases; junction bases outside the gene matches: 6. The CDR3 nucleotides are TGTGCCAGCAGCTTAAGGGGGGCGGGGGGGTACAATGAGCAGTTCTTC. This sequence encodes CASSLRGAGGYNEQFF.

This chain joins TRBV7-9 and TRBJ1-1; D is possibly TRBD1 (5 bases). V lost 2 bases and J 7 bases, leaving 14 bases between the germline ends. CDR1 is SEHNR and CDR2 is FQNEAQ in the germline V gene (reference sequence). There are 14 residues in the CDR3. This CDR3 reads CASSLLDMGGEAFF. DNA for the CDR3: TGTGCCAGCAGCTTACTGGACATGGGCGGTGAAGCTTTCTTT.

The J gene is TRBJ2-5, the V gene TRBV6-2 or TRBV6-3; 9 bases agree with TRBD2. The V segment lost 1 base and the J segment 7 bases; nucleotides outside the gene matches: 7. The CDR3 extends over 15 amino acids. In germline, CDR1 is MNHEY, CDR2 SVGEGT. This CDR3 is CASSYLASGIGTQYF. The CDR3 DNA reads as TGTGCCAGCAGTTACTTGGCTAGCGGGATCGGGACCCAGTACTTC.

The chain joins TRBV11-2 to TRBJ2-1; D is unclear. The CDR3 is 15 residues long. V shed 3 bases and J shed 0 bases, with 9 bases lying between them. Germline values: CDR1 SGHAT, CDR2 FQNNGV. The CDR3 coding sequence is TGTGCCAGCAGCTTCTCAGAAAGCTCCTACAATGAGCAGTTCTTC. Translating it yields CASSFSESSYNEQFF. Variable domain in full (rest from reference TRBV11-2 and TRBJ2-1): EAGVAQSPRYKIIEKRQSVAFWCNPISGHATLYWYQQILGQGPKLLIQFQNNGVVDDSQLPKDRFSAERLKGVDSTLKIQPAKLEDSAVYLCASSFSESSYNEQFFGPGTRLTVL.

CDR3 protein: CASSQEPEYFYEQYF. In DNA, the CDR3 is TGTGCCAGCAGCCAAGAACCCGAGTACTTCTACGAGCAGTACTTC. J is TRBJ2-7 and V is TRBV4-2; no definite D call. The CDR3 loop spans 15 amino acids. Per the germline V gene, CDR1 is LGHNA and CDR2 is YNFKEQ. Trimming took off 0 bases at V and 3 bases at J, with 12 bases between the two ends.

There are a few counts of this clone. The CDR3 loop reads CASSNPGLAGLYEQYF. DNA for the CDR3: TGTGCCAGCAGTAACCCGGGACTAGCGGGCCTCTACGAGCAGTACTTC. This chain connects TRBV6-6 to TRBJ2-7; TRBD2 matches at 12 bases. The CDR3 consists of 16 residues. Germline trimming cut 5 bases from V and 3 bases from J; bases unmatched to any gene: 8. Germline CDR1 reads MNHNY; CDR2 reads SVGAGI (reference sequence).

The gene calls are TRBV9 and TRBJ1-2; D perhaps matches TRBD1 (6 bases). V was cut by 3 bases and J by 8 bases, with 17 bases left in between. The CDR3 consists of 14 residues. Germline-derived CDR1 and CDR2 are SGDLS and YYNGEE. The CDR3 bases are TGTGCCAGCAGCGCAGGACAGAGGCCCTGGGGCTACACCTTC. This encodes CASSAGQRPWGYTF.

The chain carries TRBV24-1 and TRBJ2-1; 10 nucleotides line up with TRBD2. Germline CDR1 reads KGHDR; CDR2 reads SFDVKD. Trimming cost V 4 bases and J 7 bases; bases outside gene matches: 9. This CDR3 region has 16 residues. CDR3 sequence reads: CATSETLAGGFNEQFF. In DNA form, the CDR3 reads TGTGCCACCAGTGAAACCTTAGCGGGAGGTTTTAATGAGCAGTTCTTC.

The gene calls are TRBV11-1 and TRBJ2-5, with 7 nucleotides matching TRBD2. Germline V gene data show CDR1 as SGHAT and CDR2 as FQDESV (reference sequence). V was clipped by 5 bases and J by 5 bases; unmatched bases: 8. CDR3 length: 14 residues. The CDR3 reads CASSPGLSGETQYF. Written as DNA, the CDR3 is TGTGCCAGCAGCCCGGGACTATCAGGGGAGACCCAGTACTTC. Filled out from reference TRBV11-1 and TRBJ2-5, the complete variable domain reads EAEVAQSPRYKITEKSQAVAFWCDPISGHATLYWYRQILGQGPELLVQFQDESVVDDSQLPKDRFSAERLKGVDSTLKIQPAELGDSAMYLCASSPGLSGETQYFGPGTRLLVL.